Following are 19 T cell receptor beta chains from one sample sequenced in a study of T cell repertoires in aging, cancer and after chemotherapy. A mixed TRB-A/B primer pool amplified rearranged TRB by multiplex touch-down PCR. TCRdb used MiXCR to reprocess the multiplex PCR reads, holding one entry per CDR3 protein. The repertoire consists of some 11,000 distinct CDR3 sequences, with about 45% occurring once and the leading ten covering 7.4%. Amplification of TCR beta used genomic DNA extracted from peripheral blood. The sequenced material came from blood. Receptor source: a human donor in good health.

The chain has TRBV20-1 and TRBJ2-3; D might be TRBD2 (5 bases). The CDR3 runs to 13 residues. CDR1 is DFQATT, CDR2 SNEGSKA, per germline (reference sequence). Trimming shortened V by 4 bases and J by 2 bases, and 10 bases separated the two germline ends. CDR3 sequence reads: CSAMDSYTDTQYF. The CDR3 nucleotides are TGCAGTGCTATGGACTCTTACACAGATACGCAGTATTTT.

This chain links TRBV28 with TRBJ2-3; 12 bases are a match to TRBD2. Germline V gene sequence: CDR1 MDHEN, CDR2 SYDVKM. V was pared by 3 bases and J by 1 base, with 2 bases of the junction left unmatched. The CDR3 totals 16 residues. The DNA of the CDR3 is TGTGCCAGCAGTTTTCGACTAGCGGGAGGCACAGATACGCAGTATTTT. It is translated as CASSFRLAGGTDTQYF. The full variable domain, rest sourced from reference TRBV28 and TRBJ2-3, is DVKVTQSSRYLVKRTGEKVFLECVQDMDHENMFWYRQDPGLGLRLIYFSYDVKMKEKGDIPEGYSVSREKKERFSLILESASTNQTSMYLCASSFRLAGGTDTQYFGPGTRLTVL.

This clonotype was recorded a few times. The CDR3 coding sequence is TGTGCCTGGAGTGGCAGGGTGAGGGCTGAAGCTTTCTTT. Translation: CAWSGRVRAEAFF. The chain has TRBV30 and TRBJ1-1; possible D gene TRBD1, 5 bases. Trimming removed 1 base from V and 6 bases from J, with 12 bases in between. Germline V gene data show CDR1 as GTSNPN and CDR2 as SVGIG (reference sequence). The CDR3 is 13 residues long.

This clonotype was detected a few times. The chain combines TRBV12-3 or TRBV12-4 with TRBJ2-5; D is tentatively TRBD1 or TRBD2 (5 bases each). Trimming took off 5 bases at V and 3 bases at J, with 13 bases between the two ends. The CDR3 totals 14 residues. The CDR3 region is CASSDPGREETQYF. In DNA form, the CDR3 reads TGTGCCAGCAGTGATCCGGGACGTGAAGAGACCCAGTACTTC.

The genes are TRBV4-3 and TRBJ1-2; TRBD1 matches at 7 bases. The germline V gene has CDR1 LGHNA and CDR2 YSLEER. After removal of 0 bases from V and 4 bases from J, the junction contained 5 bases not matched to a gene. The CDR3 runs 15 residues. For the CDR3, the DNA is TGCGCCAGCAGCCAAGAGCGGACAGGCCGCTATGGCTACACCTTC. Protein product: CASSQERTGRYGYTF.

Regarding this clonotype: One end of the junction varies from germline; a read error may be responsible. The chain combines TRBV12-3 or TRBV12-4 with TRBJ1-2; 7 nucleotides align to TRBD1. The CDR3 is 12 residues long. The CDR3 nucleotides read TGTGCCAGCAGATTAGGGGGCGCCGACTACACCTTC. Its protein is CASRLGGADYTF.

The chain recombines TRBV20-1 with TRBJ2-7; TRBD1 matches 9 bases. With 6 bases clipped from V and 0 bases from J, the junction kept 9 bases outside the gene matches. CDR3 length: 15 amino acids. Germline loops: CDR1 DFQATT, CDR2 SNEGSKA (reference sequence). Written as DNA, the CDR3 is TGCAGTGCCCAAAGTTGGACAGGGGTCTCCTACGAGCAGTACTTC. Its protein product is CSAQSWTGVSYEQYF.

A single count supports this clonotype. The chain couples TRBV7-2 to TRBJ2-7, with TRBD1 matching 7 bases. J gave up 5 bases and V 6 bases, and 10 bases lay outside the gene matches. The CDR3 length is 14 residues. Per germline, CDR1 SGHTA and CDR2 FQGNSA. The CDR3 protein is CASSSTMDRNEQYF. DNA of the CDR3: TGTGCCAGCAGTTCTACCATGGACAGGAACGAGCAGTACTTC.

The gene calls are TRBV29-1 and TRBJ2-1, with 9 bases aligning to TRBD1. Germline assignment: CDR1 SQVTM and CDR2 ANQGSEA. The junction had 4 bases not matched to a gene; V was cut back by 7 bases and J by 6 bases. This CDR3 comprises 12 residues. CDR3 region: CSAGTGSNEQFF. In DNA, the CDR3 is TGCAGCGCAGGGACAGGGAGCAATGAGCAGTTCTTC.

This clonotype was seen a single time. The chain has TRBV6-1 and TRBJ2-5, with D perhaps given as TRBD1 or TRBD2 (5 bases each). Germline assignment: CDR1 MNHNS and CDR2 SASEGT. CDR3 length: 17 amino acids. Between the trimmed V and J ends, which lost 7 bases and 5 bases, there was a span of 26 bases. The CDR3 protein is CASTGGNHNKDKETQYF. The DNA for the CDR3 is TGTGCCAGCACTGGGGGAAACCATAATAAGGACAAGGAGACCCAGTACTTC.

The chain combines TRBV30 with TRBJ1-2; D gene uncertain. CDR3 length: 12 amino acids. Per germline, CDR1 GTSNPN and CDR2 SVGIG (reference sequence). V was shortened by 5 bases and J by 0 bases, with 7 bases between the two germline ends. The DNA of the CDR3 is TGTGCCTGGGCGATTGCTAACTATGGCTACACCTTC. Encoded protein: CAWAIANYGYTF.

J is TRBJ1-5 and V is TRBV6-5; D perhaps matches TRBD1 (6 bases). Germline values: CDR1 MNHEY, CDR2 SVGAGI. This CDR3 contains 15 residues. V gave up 6 bases and J gave up 2 bases, with 14 bases separating them. The CDR3 sequence: CASSPGQIRNQPQHF. For the CDR3, the DNA is TGTGCCAGCAGCCCCGGACAGATCCGCAATCAGCCCCAGCATTTT.

The V gene is TRBV19, the J gene TRBJ1-4, with TRBD1 matching over 11 bases. Per the germline V gene, CDR1 is LNHDA and CDR2 is SQIVND (reference sequence). This CDR3 is built from 17 residues. With V trimmed by 7 bases and J by 2 bases, 9 bases remained unmatched. The CDR3 nucleotides read TGTGCCAGTATCGGGCCAGGACAGGGGGCGACTAATGAAAAACTGTTTTTT. Its translation: CASIGPGQGATNEKLFF.

This clonotype was seen a few times. The genes are TRBV6-1 and TRBJ2-7; D is uncertain. CDR1 and CDR2 (germline): MNHNS, SASEGT. CDR3 length: 13 residues. Trimming removed 4 bases from V and 2 bases from J, with 9 bases in between. This CDR3 reads CASSVGNPYEQYF. In DNA form, the CDR3 reads TGTGCCAGCAGTGTGGGTAACCCCTACGAGCAGTACTTC.

This clonotype has a handful of counts. The chain combines TRBV5-4 with TRBJ1-2; TRBD1 aligns across 8 bases. Looked up from germline, CDR1 is SGHNT and CDR2 is YYREEE (reference sequence). V shed 4 bases, J shed 7 bases, and the junction held 6 bases outside the gene matches. The CDR3 extends over 13 amino acids. CDR3 nucleotides: TGTGCCAGCAGCGCTCAGGGGGCACGTGGCTACACCTTC. This codes for CASSAQGARGYTF. The entire variable domain, with the rest obtained from reference TRBV5-4 and TRBJ1-2, is as follows: ETGVTQSPTHLIKTRGQQVTLRCSSQSGHNTVSWYQQALGQGPQFIFQYYREEENGRGNFPPRFSGLQFPNYSSELNVNALELDDSALYLCASSAQGARGYTFGSGTRLTVV.

This clonotype was detected only a few times. The chain carries TRBV19 and TRBJ1-1, with D perhaps matching TRBD1 (6 bases). V shed 6 bases and J shed 1 base, with 9 bases lying between them. Germline V gene data show CDR1 as LNHDA and CDR2 as SQIVND (reference sequence). CDR3 length: 13 amino acids. DNA of the CDR3: TGTGCCAGTAGGGGGGACACGAACACTGAAGCTTTCTTT. Encoded protein: CASRGDTNTEAFF.

This chain connects TRBV19 to TRBJ2-3; 13 bases agree with TRBD2. The CDR3 runs 18 residues. Germline V gene lookup returns CDR1 LNHDA and CDR2 SQIVND (reference sequence). V shed 5 bases and J 5 bases; nucleotides not matched to a gene: 13. CDR3 residues: CASSRGLAGATLGDTQYF. CDR3 sequence (DNA): TGTGCCAGTAGTCGCGGACTAGCGGGGGCCACCTTGGGAGATACGCAGTATTTT.

V gene TRBV20-1 combines with J gene TRBJ1-1; D might be TRBD1 (5 bases). In germline, CDR1 is DFQATT, CDR2 SNEGSKA (reference sequence). CDR3 length equals 13 residues. Deletions cut 3 bases from V and 1 base from J, with 9 bases between. CDR3 region: CSASTQGNTEAFF. CDR3 bases: TGCAGTGCTAGTACGCAGGGGAACACTGAAGCTTTCTTT.

This clonotype has just a few counts. The chain has TRBV12-3 or TRBV12-4 and TRBJ1-4; TRBD1 matches at 9 bases. The CDR3 sequence is 13 residues long. Trimming cost V 6 bases and J 12 bases; bases outside gene matches: 8. The CDR3 DNA is TGTGCCAGCAGGCCGGGACAGGGTTTAGAACTGTTTTTT. It encodes CASRPGQGLELFF.